This T cell receptor (beta chain) derives from a study of CD8+ T cells in alopecia areata. Study results and caveats: Tofacitinib produced a significant decrease in scalp clonality and in expanded CD8+ clones among the top 100. It was lesional scalp, especially alopecia totalis/universalis, that showed higher clonality than normal scalp. There were also resident alphabeta T cells of normal skin sequenced in scalp samples. Having one nonresponder leaves uncertain how baseline CD8+ expansion relates to response.

Treatment reported: oral pan-JAK inhibitor, 5-10 mg twice daily. Sequencing used cDNA as its template, made by extracting RNA and reverse transcribing it. Method: immunoSEQ multiplex PCR; TCRdb's copy keeps in-frame clones and lacks some. The profile shows around 200,000 clones, roughly 64% of them singletons. With respect to this clone: Its antigen remains unknown.

Trimming took 0 bases from V and 7 from J, leaving 7 bases between them. The CDR3 totals 13 residues. CDR1 is MGHRA, CDR2 YSYEKL, per germline. The genes are TRBV4-1 and TRBJ2-1; unclear D gene. The receptor was derived from a human donor with alopecia areata. Material: CD8+ T cells sorted from blood, obtained at week 24, from a patient treated with tofacitinib. The CDR3 nucleotides are TGCGCCAGCAGCCAAGAGGATGGTAATGAGCAGTTCTTC. It specifies CASSQEDGNEQFF.